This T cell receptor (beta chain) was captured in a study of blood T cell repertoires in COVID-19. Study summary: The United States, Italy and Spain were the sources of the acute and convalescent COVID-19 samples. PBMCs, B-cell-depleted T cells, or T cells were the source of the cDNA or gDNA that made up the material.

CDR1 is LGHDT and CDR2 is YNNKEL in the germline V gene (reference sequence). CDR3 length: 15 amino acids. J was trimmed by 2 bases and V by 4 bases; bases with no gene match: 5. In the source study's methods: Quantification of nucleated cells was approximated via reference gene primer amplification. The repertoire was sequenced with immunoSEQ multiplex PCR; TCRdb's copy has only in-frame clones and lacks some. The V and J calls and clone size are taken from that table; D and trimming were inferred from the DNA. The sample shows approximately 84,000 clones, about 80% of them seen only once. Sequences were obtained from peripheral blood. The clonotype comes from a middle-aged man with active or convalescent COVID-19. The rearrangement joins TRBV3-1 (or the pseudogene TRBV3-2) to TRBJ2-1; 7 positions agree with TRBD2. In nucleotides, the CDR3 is TGTGCCAGCAGCCGGGACTATAACGCCTACAATGAGCAGTTCTTC. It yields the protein CASSRDYNAYNEQFF.